Below, 25 T cell receptor beta chains from the same sample are listed, as sequenced in a study of T cells in localized non-small cell lung cancer. The table came from immunoSEQ multiplex PCR; TCRdb's copy has only in-frame clones and leaves some out. Altogether 32,000 or so clones are present, roughly 90% being singletons, with the ten largest covering roughly 4.2%. The sequenced sample was peripheral blood, obtained before any cancer treatment. The source of these receptors is a man aged 40 to 69 with stage I lung adenocarcinoma.

Only one count was recorded for this clone. CDR3 loop: CASSFSFGGNTEAFF. As DNA, the CDR3 is TGTGCCAGCAGTTTCTCCTTCGGGGGGAACACTGAAGCTTTCTTT. V and J are TRBV6-5 and TRBJ1-1; possible D gene TRBD1, 5 bases. Trimming shortened V by 4 bases and J by 1 base, and 13 bases separated the two germline ends. In germline, CDR1 is MNHEY, CDR2 SVGAGI. The CDR3 is made up of 15 amino acids.

The sample holds a few counts of this clone. The rearrangement links TRBV18 to TRBJ1-2; D may be TRBD1 (6 bases). CDR3 length equals 14 residues. Germline V lookup: CDR1 KGHSH, CDR2 LQKENI. V dropped 3 bases and J dropped 2 bases, with 10 bases sitting between them. The CDR3 is CASSPAGQNYGYTF. For the CDR3, the DNA is TGTGCCAGCTCACCTGCCGGACAGAACTATGGCTACACCTTC.

V gene TRBV6-1 combines with J gene TRBJ1-1; D unresolved. The germline gives CDR1 MNHNS, CDR2 SASEGT. V lost 2 bases and J 11 bases, leaving 15 bases between the germline ends. This CDR3 is 13 amino acids long. The CDR3 sequence: CASSESTGQRAFF. The CDR3, as DNA: TGTGCCAGCAGTGAAAGCACTGGGCAGAGGGCTTTCTTT.

CDR3 region: CSVGGTGSNQPQHF. CDR3 nucleotide sequence: TGCAGCGTTGGGGGCACAGGAAGCAATCAGCCCCAGCATTTT. The genes are TRBV29-1 and TRBJ1-5; the D gene is possibly TRBD1 (5 bases). This CDR3 spans 14 amino acids. CDR1 is SQVTM, CDR2 ANQGSEA, per germline. V lost 4 bases to trimming and J lost 1 base, with 11 bases between them.

Concerning this clone: Compared with germline, one end of the junction differs, possibly owing to a read error. This chain uses TRBV9 with TRBJ1-2; perhaps TRBD1 as D (6 bases). This CDR3 contains 16 residues. From germline, CDR1 is SGDLS and CDR2 YYNGEE. The DNA for the CDR3 is TGTGCCAGCGGCGTAGCTCAGGGGAGAGCTAACTATGGCTACACCTTC. Translating it yields CASGVAQGRANYGYTF.

CDR3 in amino acids: CASSVDRGIKEKLFF. The CDR3 nucleotides read TGTGCCAGCAGCGTAGACAGGGGGATAAAGGAAAAACTGTTTTTT. The chain carries TRBV9 and TRBJ1-4; the match to TRBD1 covers 8 bases. The length of the CDR3 is 15 residues. CDR1 is SGDLS, CDR2 YYNGEE, per germline. The V and J ends lost 0 bases and 8 bases, in that order; junction bases with no gene match: 6.

This clone was picked up one time. The gene calls are TRBV30 and TRBJ1-6, with D uncertain. V gave up 2 bases and J gave up 6 bases, with 20 bases separating them. This CDR3 contains 17 residues. Germline values: CDR1 GTSNPN, CDR2 SVGIG (reference sequence). Written as DNA, the CDR3 is TGTGCCTGGAGTCCTTTGGGGTCGTTAGATCTTAATTCACCCCTCCACTTT. This sequence encodes CAWSPLGSLDLNSPLHF.

This clone was detected a few times. CDR3 nucleotides: TGCGCCAGCAGCCCCGCCCCCGGGACACGTAATGAGCAGTTCTTC. Its protein is CASSPAPGTRNEQFF. The V call is TRBV4-1, the J call TRBJ2-1; D possibly corresponds to TRBD1 (6 bases). This CDR3 is built from 15 residues. The germline V gene has CDR1 MGHRA and CDR2 YSYEKL. Trimming took off 4 bases at V and 7 bases at J, with 17 bases between the two ends.

J is TRBJ1-1 and V is TRBV5-1; possible D gene TRBD1, 6 bases. The CDR3 spans 13 residues. Germline V lookup: CDR1 SGHRS, CDR2 YFSETQ. Trimming pared 2 bases from V and 6 bases from J, leaving 11 bases between. The CDR3 protein is CASSFEGEAEAFF. The CDR3 bases are TGCGCCAGCAGCTTTGAGGGGGAGGCTGAAGCTTTCTTT.

The rearrangement links TRBV7-7 to TRBJ1-4; 7 bases are a match to TRBD1. Germline loops: CDR1 SSHAT, CDR2 FNYEAQ (reference sequence). The CDR3 is made up of 15 amino acids. Trimming took 3 bases from V and 3 from J; bases not matched to a gene: 4. DNA of the CDR3: TGTGCCAGCAGCTTCCGACAGGGCCCTAATGAAAAACTGTTTTTT. As protein: CASSFRQGPNEKLFF.

The rearrangement links TRBV9 to TRBJ2-1; tentatively, D is TRBD2 (6 bases). CDR1 is SGDLS and CDR2 is YYNGEE in the germline V gene. V shed 3 bases and J shed 0 bases, with 22 bases lying between them. The CDR3 runs to 19 residues. This chain's CDR3 is CASSGGAANRVSSYNEQFF. CDR3 DNA sequence: TGTGCCAGCAGCGGCGGGGCGGCCAACAGAGTTAGCTCCTACAATGAGCAGTTCTTC.

This rearrangement joins TRBV7-9 to TRBJ2-7, with D maybe TRBD1 (6 bases). Germline loops: CDR1 SEHNR, CDR2 FQNEAQ (reference sequence). V dropped 5 bases and J dropped 7 bases, with 24 bases sitting between them. The CDR3 runs 16 residues. CDR3 nucleotides: TGTGCCAGCAGCCAAGGGGTGGGGGCCCTTTACGGGGAGCAGTACTTC. Protein product: CASSQGVGALYGEQYF.

The chain couples TRBV2 to TRBJ1-6; possibly TRBD1 for D (5 bases). Germline CDR1 is SNHLY and CDR2 is FYNNEI. This CDR3 is built from 13 residues. V was shortened by 5 bases and J by 7 bases, with 9 bases between the two germline ends. In DNA, the CDR3 is TGTGCCAGCAGTCAGGGACCAAATTCACCCCTCCACTTT. This translates into CASSQGPNSPLHF.

The chain joins TRBV11-3 to TRBJ2-2; TRBD1 matches 7 bases. The CDR3 is 16 residues long. The V segment lost 3 bases and the J segment 1 base; nucleotides outside the gene matches: 5. The germline gives CDR1 SGHNT, CDR2 YENEEA. This chain's CDR3 is CASSFHRGGNTGELFF. CDR3 sequence (DNA): TGTGCCAGCAGCTTCCACAGGGGTGGGAACACCGGGGAGCTGTTTTTT.

This clone appeared once. The V call is TRBV19, the J call TRBJ2-7; TRBD1 aligns across 9 bases. Germline V gene lookup returns CDR1 LNHDA and CDR2 SQIVND (reference sequence). The length of the CDR3 is 13 residues. V shed 3 bases, J shed 5 bases, and the junction held 2 bases outside the gene matches. The CDR3 loop reads CASSIDRGDEQYF. Written as DNA, the CDR3 is TGTGCCAGTAGTATCGACAGGGGGGACGAGCAGTACTTC.

CDR3 in DNA: TGTGCCAGCAGTGAGGGGGTGTGGGACTATGGCTACACCTTC. As protein: CASSEGVWDYGYTF. This sequence joins TRBV6-1 and TRBJ1-2, with D tentatively TRBD1 (5 bases). The CDR3 sequence is 14 residues long. Trimming shortened V by 3 bases and J by 3 bases, and 11 bases separated the two germline ends. The germline V gene encodes CDR1 MNHNS and CDR2 SASEGT.

The gene calls are TRBV15 and TRBJ1-2; TRBD1 matches 7 bases. The CDR3 extends over 14 amino acids. Germline V CDR1 and CDR2: LNHNV, YYDKDF (reference sequence). V lost 3 bases, J lost 2 bases, and 3 bases stayed unmatched. The CDR3 loop reads CATSSEGQNYGYTF. CDR3 DNA sequence: TGTGCCACCAGCAGCGAGGGACAGAACTATGGCTACACCTTC.

Note on this clone: The same CDR3 also results from other DNA sequences found in this sample. This chain links TRBV5-1 with TRBJ1-5; a weak D match, TRBD1 (6 bases). V was cut by 0 bases and J by 3 bases, with 10 bases left in between. Germline V gene lookup returns CDR1 SGHRS and CDR2 YFSETQ. The CDR3 has 15 amino acids. DNA for the CDR3: TGCGCCAGCAGCTTGGAAGGGGGGGTCAATCAGCCCCAGCATTTT. Encoded protein: CASSLEGGVNQPQHF.

The J gene is TRBJ1-2, the V gene TRBV19; D call uncertain. Per the germline V gene, CDR1 is LNHDA and CDR2 is SQIVND (reference sequence). V was pared by 0 bases and J by 7 bases, with 6 bases between. This CDR3 has 12 amino acids. The CDR3 nucleotides read TGTGCCAGTAGTATAGATCTGGGTGGCTACACCTTC. Translating it yields CASSIDLGGYTF.

The DNA for the CDR3 is TGTGCCAGCAGTGAGCACCCTGAGATGGAGACCCAGTACTTC. It encodes CASSEHPEMETQYF. V gene TRBV2 combines with J gene TRBJ2-5; D gene unclear. Trimming shortened V by 3 bases and J by 5 bases, and 13 bases separated the two germline ends. The germline V gene has CDR1 SNHLY and CDR2 FYNNEI. CDR3 size: 14 residues.

The rearrangement joins TRBV6-4 to TRBJ2-3, with D maybe TRBD1 (6 bases). V was trimmed by 3 bases and J by 0 bases, leaving 10 bases between them. Germline assignment: CDR1 MRHNA and CDR2 SNTAGT. The CDR3 is 15 residues long. The CDR3: CASSETRGSTDTQYF. The DNA for the CDR3 is TGTGCCAGCAGTGAAACTAGGGGGAGCACAGATACGCAGTATTTT.

This clone was picked up a small number of times. The sample contains more than one DNA sequence encoding this CDR3. The chain carries TRBV4-2 and TRBJ1-1, with D possibly being TRBD1 (5 bases). V gave up 4 bases and J gave up 4 bases, with 10 bases separating them. Germline-derived CDR1 and CDR2 are LGHNA and YNFKEQ. CDR3 length: 13 amino acids. CDR3 nucleotide sequence: TGTGCCAGCAGCCGAACAGGTTCCACTGAAGCTTTCTTT. Its protein is CASSRTGSTEAFF.

The chain joins TRBV6-4 to TRBJ1-1; no firm D call. This CDR3 comprises 13 residues. V shed 5 bases and J shed 3 bases, with 10 bases lying between them. CDR1 and CDR2 (germline): MRHNA, SNTAGT. CDR3 sequence (DNA): TGTGCCAGCAGTCCGGGAAAGTACACTGAAGCTTTCTTT. Residues: CASSPGKYTEAFF.

This chain joins TRBV6-1 and TRBJ2-7; D ambiguous. The CDR3 runs to 11 residues. The germline V gene encodes CDR1 MNHNS and CDR2 SASEGT. Trimming left V 7 bases short and J 8 bases short, with 12 bases between. The CDR3 DNA reads TGTGCCAGCAAAAGTGGGGTGCAGCAGTACTTC. Translated, it gives CASKSGVQQYF.

The V gene is TRBV19, the J gene TRBJ2-7, with TRBD2 identical over 13 bases. Germline-derived CDR1 and CDR2 are LNHDA and SQIVND (reference sequence). The CDR3 runs 17 residues. J was trimmed by 0 bases and V by 5 bases; bases with no gene match: 7. This chain's CDR3 is CASSPTSGGVHSYEQYF. The CDR3 DNA sequence: TGTGCCAGTAGTCCCACTAGCGGGGGGGTCCACTCCTACGAGCAGTACTTC.